The rows below give T cell receptor beta chains drawn from one sample of a study of CD8 T cells in ankylosing spondylitis. MiXCR was run by TCRdb on the 5' RACE reads, yielding one entry per CDR3 protein. This table has 200,000 to 300,000 distinct CDR3 sequences, under 8.5% appearing once. Source material: blood, either unsorted or a sorted T cell fraction (not recorded which). The receptors originated from a female donor with ankylosing spondylitis or in good health (not recorded which). Both conserved end residues are part of each CDR3. A D gene is named only where the DNA matches it firmly. Clone size is given for some rows only: seen once, a few or many times, or a class if the clone is expanded.

many	TRBV11-2	.	TRBJ2-5	CASSLVMQRSSETQYF	TGTGCCAGCAGCTTAGTGATGCAAAGGAGTTCGGAGACCCAGTACTTC
many	TRBV10-3	.	TRBJ2-5	CAISERLALGTQYF	TGTGCCATCAGTGAGCGTCTAGCCCTTGGGACCCAGTACTTC
.	TRBV12-3/TRBV12-4	.	TRBJ2-1	CASSPGPFYNEQFF	TGTGCCAGCAGTCCTGGGCCTTTCTACAATGAGCAGTTCTTC
many	TRBV5-6	.	TRBJ2-4	CASSSSGFTIQYF	TGTGCCAGCAGCTCCTCAGGATTCACCATTCAGTACTTC
few	TRBV29-1	TRBD1	TRBJ2-2	CSGGQANTGELFF	TGCAGCGGCGGACAGGCGAACACCGGGGAGCTGTTTTTT
.	TRBV7-8	TRBD2	TRBJ2-3	CASLEREGGTDTQYF	TGTGCCAGCTTAGAGCGGGAGGGGGGCACAGATACGCAGTATTTT
many	TRBV3-1	.	TRBJ2-3	CASSQDSTEAGTDTQYF	TGTGCCAGCAGCCAAGATTCGACGGAGGCTGGCACAGATACGCAGTATTTT
many	TRBV20-1	TRBD2	TRBJ2-1	CSARRPLAGGDGEQFF	TGCAGTGCTAGACGCCCCCTAGCGGGAGGTGACGGCGAGCAGTTCTTC
many	TRBV5-1	TRBD1	TRBJ2-7	CASGTGTYEQYF	TGCGCCAGCGGGACAGGCACCTACGAGCAGTACTTC
.	TRBV7-2	TRBD2	TRBJ2-3	CASSREGLAFTDTQYF	TGTGCCAGCAGCAGAGAGGGACTAGCGTTCACAGATACGCAGTATTTT
many	TRBV28	.	TRBJ1-5	CASSLTVRDQPQHF	TGTGCCAGCAGTCTGACAGTTCGGGATCAGCCCCAGCATTTT
many	TRBV20-1	TRBD2	TRBJ2-1	CSAKREDRVLEQFF	TGCAGTGCTAAACGGGAGGACCGGGTCCTTGAGCAGTTCTTC
.	TRBV20-1	.	TRBJ2-1	CSASGPSNEQFF	TGCAGTGCTAGTGGTCCGTCCAATGAGCAGTTCTTC
many	TRBV5-1	.	TRBJ1-1	CASRQNPGPSQGAFF	TGCGCCAGCAGACAAAACCCGGGACCTTCTCAAGGGGCTTTCTTT
few	TRBV18	TRBD1	TRBJ1-1	CASSYTRTGVNTEAFF	TGTGCCAGCTCCTACACCCGGACAGGCGTGAACACTGAAGCTTTCTTT
many	TRBV14	.	TRBJ2-1	CASSHLTGDEQFF	TGTGCCAGCAGCCACTTAACAGGCGATGAGCAGTTCTTC
many	TRBV5-1	.	TRBJ2-7	CASRSDGNYEQYF	TGCGCCAGCAGATCTGACGGGAACTACGAGCAGTACTTC
many	TRBV28	.	TRBJ2-7	CASSRRTFTGGVYEQYF	TGTGCCAGCAGCCGGAGGACCTTTACAGGGGGGGTCTACGAGCAGTACTTC
many	TRBV6-4	TRBD1	TRBJ2-7	CASNTTGSSYEQYF	TGTGCCAGCAACACGACAGGGTCCTCCTACGAGCAGTACTTC
few	TRBV20-1	TRBD1	TRBJ2-5	CSACPGTANQETQYF	TGCAGTGCTTGCCCAGGGACAGCCAACCAAGAGACCCAGTACTTC
many	TRBV7-9	.	TRBJ1-2	CASSLDTPYGYTF	TGTGCCAGCAGCCTTGACACCCCCTATGGCTACACCTTC
many	TRBV29-1	.	TRBJ1-3	CSVQTYGHYPAGNTIYF	TGCAGCGTCCAGACGTACGGCCATTACCCTGCTGGAAACACCATATATTTT
many	TRBV20-1	.	TRBJ2-7	CRPGYEQYF	TGCAGGCCCGGCTACGAGCAGTACTTC
many	TRBV6-2/TRBV6-3	.	TRBJ2-4	CASSYMDIQYF	TGTGCCAGCAGTTACATGGACATTCAGTACTTC
many	TRBV6-5	.	TRBJ2-1	CASSTRGGEQFF	TGTGCCAGCAGTACCAGGGGCGGCGAGCAGTTCTTC
many	TRBV7-2	.	TRBJ2-2	CASSSPSGYTGELFF	TGTGCCAGCAGCTCCCCTTCGGGATATACCGGGGAGCTGTTTTTT
many	TRBV27	.	TRBJ2-7	CASIWRKVCEQYF	TGTGCCAGCATTTGGCGGAAGGTGTGCGAGCAGTACTTC
few	TRBV7-9	.	TRBJ1-1	CASSLIGTEAFF	TGTGCCAGCAGCCTGATCGGGACTGAAGCTTTCTTT
many	TRBV12-3/TRBV12-4	TRBD1	TRBJ1-5	CASSLGQDIQPQHF	TGTGCCAGCAGTTTGGGACAGGATATACAGCCCCAGCATTTT
.	TRBV19	.	TRBJ2-2	CASSISPGELFF	TGTGCCAGTAGTATCTCCCCCGGGGAGCTGTTTTTT
many	TRBV9	.	TRBJ2-7	CASSLHPYEQYF	TGTGCCAGCAGCCTCCACCCCTACGAGCAGTACTTC
many	TRBV5-6	TRBD2	TRBJ2-1	CASSLVVVGGGYGYNEQFF	TGTGCCAGCAGCTTGGTTGTGGTCGGGGGGGGATACGGGTACAATGAGCAGTTCTTC
.	TRBV7-2	TRBD1	TRBJ1-4	CASSSAGTGQEKLFF	TGTGCCAGCAGCTCCGCCGGGACAGGACAAGAAAAACTGTTTTTT
many	TRBV10-3	.	TRBJ2-7	CAISGPIDYEQYF	TGTGCCATCAGTGGACCAATAGACTACGAGCAGTACTTC
many	TRBV29-1	.	TRBJ2-7	CSVEAASPSYEQYF	TGCAGCGTTGAGGCGGCCTCTCCCTCCTACGAGCAGTACTTC
many	TRBV10-3	.	TRBJ2-7	CAISESLVEQYF	TGTGCCATCAGTGAGTCCCTTGTCGAGCAGTACTTC
many	TRBV7-6	.	TRBJ2-7	CASSLGSGNYEQYF	TGTGCCAGCAGCTTAGGATCCGGGAACTACGAGCAGTACTTC
many	TRBV4-3	.	TRBJ2-2	CASSPGTSREELFF	TGCGCCAGCAGCCCCGGGACCTCGAGGGAGGAGCTGTTTTTT
many	TRBV10-3	TRBD1	TRBJ2-7	CAISEPRQGARYEQYF	TGTGCCATCAGTGAGCCCCGGCAGGGGGCTAGGTACGAGCAGTACTTC
.	TRBV6-2/TRBV6-3	.	TRBJ2-1	CASSYMDQGVRFF	TGTGCCAGCAGTTACATGGATCAGGGAGTCCGGTTCTTC
few	TRBV30	TRBD1	TRBJ2-7	CVWSPGTGGIDEQYF	TGTGTCTGGAGCCCCGGGACAGGGGGCATTGACGAGCAGTACTTC
many	TRBV7-8	.	TRBJ1-1	CASTPRAGMNTEAFF	TGTGCCAGCACCCCTCGGGCAGGAATGAACACTGAAGCTTTCTTT
many	TRBV12-3/TRBV12-4	TRBD2	TRBJ2-1	CASGTSVGSYNEQFF	TGTGCCAGCGGAACTAGCGTAGGCTCCTACAATGAGCAGTTCTTC
.	TRBV7-9	TRBD2	TRBJ2-1	CASIPAGSSYNEQFF	TGTGCCAGCATCCCAGCGGGAAGCTCCTACAATGAGCAGTTCTTC
.	TRBV20-1	TRBD1	TRBJ2-5	CSAQPGTGVGAHQETQYF	TGCAGTGCTCAACCCGGGACAGGGGTTGGTGCCCACCAAGAGACCCAGTACTTC
many	TRBV20-1	.	TRBJ2-1	CSPYSGNEQFF	TGCAGTCCCTATAGCGGCAATGAGCAGTTCTTC
many	TRBV5-1	.	TRBJ2-2	CASSFTQQQAGELFF	TGCGCCAGCAGCTTCACGCAGCAACAAGCCGGGGAGCTGTTTTTT
many	TRBV12-3/TRBV12-4	.	TRBJ2-1	CASNPLALTYNEQFF	TGTGCCAGCAACCCCCTAGCGCTGACCTACAATGAGCAGTTCTTC
few	TRBV7-6	.	TRBJ2-5	CASGGQTQYF	TGTGCCAGCGGGGGGCAGACCCAGTACTTC
many	TRBV2	.	TRBJ2-3	CASSPDGGIGTDTQYF	TGTGCCAGCAGCCCCGATGGGGGGATAGGAACAGATACGCAGTATTTT
many	TRBV12-3/TRBV12-4	.	TRBJ1-1	CASSLKGLLNTEAFF	TGTGCCAGCAGTTTGAAAGGACTCTTGAACACTGAAGCTTTCTTT
many	TRBV20-1	.	TRBJ2-3	CSARLAPIDTQYF	TGCAGTGCTAGATTAGCGCCTATAGATACGCAGTATTTT
many	TRBV3-1	.	TRBJ2-3	CASSHGSVADTQYF	TGTGCCAGCAGCCACGGTAGCGTTGCAGATACGCAGTATTTT
many	TRBV7-9	.	TRBJ2-2	CASSPSNPGLNTGELFF	TGTGCCAGCAGCCCCTCAAATCCGGGCCTGAACACCGGGGAGCTGTTTTTT
.	TRBV6-4	TRBD1	TRBJ1-6	CASHKFGQGASSPLHF	TGTGCCAGCCACAAGTTCGGACAGGGGGCCAGTTCACCCCTCCACTTT
many	TRBV25-1	.	TRBJ1-2	CASRWGYGYTF	TGTGCCAGCAGGTGGGGTTATGGCTACACCTTC
few	TRBV12-3/TRBV12-4	.	TRBJ2-7	CASSLVPWYEQYF	TGTGCCAGCAGTTTAGTGCCGTGGTACGAGCAGTACTTC
many	TRBV11-2	.	TRBJ1-2	CASSFPGAGRGYTF	TGTGCCAGCAGCTTTCCCGGGGCCGGGAGGGGCTACACCTTC
.	TRBV11-2	.	TRBJ1-1	CASSPQRTNTEAFF	TGTGCCAGCAGCCCCCAGCGGACGAACACTGAAGCTTTCTTT